The clone carrying this TCR beta chain has more than one count but fewer than ten. Its cognate antigen is unknown. Trimming at V came to 4 bases and at J to 0 bases, leaving 7 bases not matched to a gene. Looked up from germline, CDR1 is MGHRA and CDR2 is YSYEKL. This CDR3 comprises 16 residues. Each CDR3 protein is one row after TCRdb ran MiXCR on the reads. The sample yields roughly 920,000 distinct CDR3 sequences, roughly 30% seen once. This entry comes from a study of T cell repertoires in cytomegalovirus infection. On the study more broadly: Recently described HLA-C-restricted plus well-studied HLA-B-restricted CMV epitopes were used. CMV infection plus the matching HLA type was flagged by public TCR beta signatures.

General study results and limits: CMV-specific HLA-C-restricted TCR beta clonotypes dominated the ex vivo response.

The gene calls are TRBV4-1 and TRBJ2-3, with 7 nucleotides matching TRBD1. Sequenced material: cultured CD8+ T cells from PBMCs, taken from culture after CMV antigen stimulation. This receptor was identified in a human donor in good health (CMV status not recorded). Some clones in this sample may be carry-over from other donors' samples. Here the CDR3 reads CASSPWTGPSTDTQYF. The CDR3 DNA reads TGCGCCAGCAGCCCCTGGACAGGACCTAGCACAGATACGCAGTATTTT.